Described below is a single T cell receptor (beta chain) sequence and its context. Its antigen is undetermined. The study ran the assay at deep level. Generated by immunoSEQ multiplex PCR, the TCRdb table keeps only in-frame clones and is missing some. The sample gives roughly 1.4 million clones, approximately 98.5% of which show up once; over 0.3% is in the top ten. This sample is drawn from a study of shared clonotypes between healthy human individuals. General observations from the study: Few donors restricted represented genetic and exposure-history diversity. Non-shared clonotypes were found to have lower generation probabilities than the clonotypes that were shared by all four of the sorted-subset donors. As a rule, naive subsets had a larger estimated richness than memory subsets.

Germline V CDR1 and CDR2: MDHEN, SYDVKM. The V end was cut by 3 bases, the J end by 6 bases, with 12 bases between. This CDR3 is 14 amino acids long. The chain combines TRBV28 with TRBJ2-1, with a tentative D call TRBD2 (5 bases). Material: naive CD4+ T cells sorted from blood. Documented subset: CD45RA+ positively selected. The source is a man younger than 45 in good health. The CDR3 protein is CASSFGVVGNEQFF. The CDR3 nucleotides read TGTGCCAGCAGTTTCGGGGTGGTGGGCAATGAGCAGTTCTTC.